The source of this T cell receptor (beta chain) is a study of control samples from healthy donors and cancer patients (dated by TCRdb to 2018 to 2021). Points on this clone: The target of this receptor is not known. Qualities for individual bases were not recorded, and no much larger clone is one base off.

Library construction relied on the immunoSEQ multiplex PCR assay. TCRdb obtained this table from immuneACCESS and retained in-frame rearrangements with V and J assigned. These tables miss some clones; where compared with another copy, unresolved V genes account for less than half of the shortfall, and the remainder is unexplained. This sample is represented by about 100,000 clones; approximately 86% of them were singletons. The top ten constitute roughly 18% of the sample. From its cysteine to its phenylalanine, the CDR3 spans 14 amino acids. Kept here is only the CDR3 DNA, which spans 42 bases and is read in frame from base 1. CDR1 and CDR2 are read off the germline V gene as MDHEN and SYDVKM. Trimming costs V 4 bases and J 3 bases, and their ends lie 10 bases apart.

The TCR was taken from a man aged 25 to 45 in good health. Recombination connected TRBV28 to TRBJ1-3, and perhaps TRBD1 as D gene, on 6 matching bases. The sequencing input was blood. The base sequence is TGTGCCAGCAGTTGGGGGGCTCATGGAAACACCATATATTTT. Its translation reads: CASSWGAHGNTIYF.